This TCR beta chain was captured in a study of blood T cells in healthy people across ages. Study as a whole: About one barcoded beta molecule per two T cells was captured by template switching.

This clonotype showed up just a few times. Its target is not known. It was approximately 10 milliliters of peripheral blood that were drawn from each donor. The study's findings and limits: Naive CD4+ cell counts and diversity both ran higher in long-lived than in aged donors. Roughly linear age-related decline in beta diversity appeared, significant by age 40.

Next came a second PCR, run for roughly 6 to 11 cycles, which used a sample-barcoded 5' primer along with a J-beta primer mix. TCRdb re-analysed the 5' RACE reads in MiXCR, keeping a single row per CDR3 protein. The sample holds 1,500,000 or so distinct CDR3 sequences; 45% to 70% are singletons and the top ten take over 5%. With 0 bases removed from V and 6 bases from J, the gap between germline ends came to 16 bases. Germline V CDR1 and CDR2: MGHRA, YSYEKL. The CDR3 runs 16 residues. The source of this sequence is a man younger than 35 in good health. The sample consisted of blood. The gene calls are TRBV4-1 and TRBJ2-3; D not resolved. CDR3 bases: TGCGCCAGCAGCCAAGAGGGCGGACCGAACACCGATACGCAGTATTTT. It is translated as CASSQEGGPNTDTQYF.